This TCR beta chain originates from a study of shared clonotypes between healthy human individuals. Sequencing was performed with immunoSEQ multiplex PCR; in TCRdb, only in-frame clones are kept and a portion is missing. The data show approximately 87,000 clones, 50% to 70% seen once. There are 12 residues in the CDR3. The V gene lost 0 bases and the J gene lost 8 bases, with 5 bases spanning the gap. Germline V CDR1 and CDR2: WSHSY, SAAADI. Input material: memory CD8+ T cells sorted from blood. As to subset: CD45RO+ cells pooled with CCR7-negative TemRA cells. This chain joins TRBV10-2 and TRBJ2-1; D gene unclear. This TCR was sampled from a man younger than 45 in good health. CDR3 DNA: TGCGCCAGCAGTGAGTCTCCCGATGAGCAGTTCTTC. Protein: CASSESPDEQFF.